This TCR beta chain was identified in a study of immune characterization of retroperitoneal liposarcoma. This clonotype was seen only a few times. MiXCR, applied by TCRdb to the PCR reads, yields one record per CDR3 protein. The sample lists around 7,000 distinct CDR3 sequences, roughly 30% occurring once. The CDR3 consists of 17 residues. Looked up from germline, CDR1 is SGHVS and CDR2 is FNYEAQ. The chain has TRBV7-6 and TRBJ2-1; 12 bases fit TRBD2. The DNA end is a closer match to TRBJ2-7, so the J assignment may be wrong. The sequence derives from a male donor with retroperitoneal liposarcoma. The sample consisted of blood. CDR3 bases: TGTGCCAGCAGCTTAGGGGGACTAGCGGGCTACTACAATGAGCAGTACTTC. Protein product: CASSLGGLAGYYNEQYF.